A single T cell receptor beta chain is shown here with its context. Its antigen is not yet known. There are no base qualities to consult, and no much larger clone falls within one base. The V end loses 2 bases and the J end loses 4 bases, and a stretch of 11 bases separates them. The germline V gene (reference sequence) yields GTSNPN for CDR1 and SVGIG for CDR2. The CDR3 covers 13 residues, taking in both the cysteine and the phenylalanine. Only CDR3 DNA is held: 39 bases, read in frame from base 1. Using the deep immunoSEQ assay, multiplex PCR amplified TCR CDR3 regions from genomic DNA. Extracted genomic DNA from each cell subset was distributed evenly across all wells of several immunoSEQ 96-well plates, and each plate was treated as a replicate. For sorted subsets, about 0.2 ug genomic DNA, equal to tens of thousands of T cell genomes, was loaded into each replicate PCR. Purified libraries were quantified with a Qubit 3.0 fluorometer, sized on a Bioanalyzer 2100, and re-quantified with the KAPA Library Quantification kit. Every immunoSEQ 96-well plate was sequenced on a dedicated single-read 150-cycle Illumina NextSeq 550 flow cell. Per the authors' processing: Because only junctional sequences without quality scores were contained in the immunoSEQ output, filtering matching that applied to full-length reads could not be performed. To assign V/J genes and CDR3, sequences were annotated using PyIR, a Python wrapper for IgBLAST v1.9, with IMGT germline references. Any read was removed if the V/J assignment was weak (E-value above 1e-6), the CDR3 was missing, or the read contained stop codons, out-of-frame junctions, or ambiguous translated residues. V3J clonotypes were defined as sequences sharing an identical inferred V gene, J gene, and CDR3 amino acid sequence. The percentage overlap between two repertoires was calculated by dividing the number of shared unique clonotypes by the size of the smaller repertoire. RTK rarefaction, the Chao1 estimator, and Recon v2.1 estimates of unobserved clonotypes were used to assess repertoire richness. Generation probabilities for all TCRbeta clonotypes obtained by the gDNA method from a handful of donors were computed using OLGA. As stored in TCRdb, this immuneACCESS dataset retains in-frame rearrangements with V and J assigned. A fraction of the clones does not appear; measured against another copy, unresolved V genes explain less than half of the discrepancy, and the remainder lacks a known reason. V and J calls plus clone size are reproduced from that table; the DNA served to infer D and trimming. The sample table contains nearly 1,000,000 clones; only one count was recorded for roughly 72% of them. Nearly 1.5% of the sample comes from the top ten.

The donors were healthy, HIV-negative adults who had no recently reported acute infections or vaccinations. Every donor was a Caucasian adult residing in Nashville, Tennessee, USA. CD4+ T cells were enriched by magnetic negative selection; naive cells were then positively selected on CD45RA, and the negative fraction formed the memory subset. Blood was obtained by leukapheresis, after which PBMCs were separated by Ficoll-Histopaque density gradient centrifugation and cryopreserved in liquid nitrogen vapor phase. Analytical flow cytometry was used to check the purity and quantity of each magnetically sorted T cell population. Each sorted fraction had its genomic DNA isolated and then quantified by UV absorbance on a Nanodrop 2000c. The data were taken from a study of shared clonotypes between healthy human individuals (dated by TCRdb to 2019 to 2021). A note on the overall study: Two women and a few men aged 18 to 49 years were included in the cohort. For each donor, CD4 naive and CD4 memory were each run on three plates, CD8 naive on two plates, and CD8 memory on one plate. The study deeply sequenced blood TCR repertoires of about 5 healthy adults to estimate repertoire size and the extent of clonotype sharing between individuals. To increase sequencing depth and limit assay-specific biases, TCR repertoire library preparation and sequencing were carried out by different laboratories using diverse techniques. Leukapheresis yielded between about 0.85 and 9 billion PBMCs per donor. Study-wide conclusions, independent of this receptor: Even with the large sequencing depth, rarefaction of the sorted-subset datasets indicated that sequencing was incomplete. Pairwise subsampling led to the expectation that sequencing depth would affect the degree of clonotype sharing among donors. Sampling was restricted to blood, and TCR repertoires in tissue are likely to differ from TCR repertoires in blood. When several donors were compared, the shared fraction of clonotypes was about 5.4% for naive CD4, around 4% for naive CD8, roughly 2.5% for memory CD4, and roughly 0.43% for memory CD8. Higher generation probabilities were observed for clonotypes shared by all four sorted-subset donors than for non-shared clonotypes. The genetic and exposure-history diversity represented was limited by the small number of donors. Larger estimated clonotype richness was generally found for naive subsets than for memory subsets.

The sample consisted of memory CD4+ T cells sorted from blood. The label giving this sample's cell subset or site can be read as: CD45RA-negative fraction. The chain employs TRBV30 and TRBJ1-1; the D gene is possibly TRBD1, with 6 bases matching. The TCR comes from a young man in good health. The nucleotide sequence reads TGTGCCTGGAGTCCGAAGGGGGTCACTGAAGCTTTCTTT. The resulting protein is CAWSPKGVTEAFF. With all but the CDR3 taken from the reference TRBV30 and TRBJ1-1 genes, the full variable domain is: SQTIHQWPATLVQPVGSPLSLECTVEGTSNPNLYWYRQAAGRGLQLLFYSVGIGQISSEVPQNLSASRPQDRQFILSSKKLLLSDSGFYLCAWSPKGVTEAFFGQGTRLTVV.